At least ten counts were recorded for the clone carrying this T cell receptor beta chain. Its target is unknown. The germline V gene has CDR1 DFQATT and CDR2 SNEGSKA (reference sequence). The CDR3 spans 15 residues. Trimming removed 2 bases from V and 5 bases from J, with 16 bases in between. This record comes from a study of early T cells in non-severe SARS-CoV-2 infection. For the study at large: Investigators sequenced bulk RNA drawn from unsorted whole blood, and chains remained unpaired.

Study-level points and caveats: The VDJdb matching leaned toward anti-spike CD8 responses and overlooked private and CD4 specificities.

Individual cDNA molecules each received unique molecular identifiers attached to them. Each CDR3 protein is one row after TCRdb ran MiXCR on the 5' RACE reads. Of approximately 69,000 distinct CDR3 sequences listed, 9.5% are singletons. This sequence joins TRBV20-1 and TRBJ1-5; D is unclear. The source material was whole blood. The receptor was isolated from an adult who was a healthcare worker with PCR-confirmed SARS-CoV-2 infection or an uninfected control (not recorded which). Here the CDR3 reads CSARLFETEDQPQHF. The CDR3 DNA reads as TGCAGTGCTAGACTGTTTGAAACGGAGGATCAGCCCCAGCATTTT.